A single sample gave rise to the 5 T cell receptor beta chains below, sequenced in a study of PD-1 blockade in classical Hodgkin lymphoma. Every single patient, without exception, relapsed after autologous stem cell transplantation, and brentuximab vedotin exposure varied. Some clones are missing from TCRdb's copy, which holds only in-frame ones; the method was immunoSEQ multiplex PCR. The data contain 60,000 or so clones, 90% of them singletons. The specimen comprised peripheral blood mononuclear cells (PBMCs), sampled at baseline. The receptors stem from a human donor with classical Hodgkin lymphoma.

The chain couples TRBV6-5 to TRBJ2-1; no reliable D call. Trimming removed 2 bases from V and 9 bases from J, with 20 bases in between. The CDR3 consists of 16 residues. Germline-derived CDR1 and CDR2 are MNHEY and SVGAGI. This chain's CDR3 is CASSYLRTVSLGEQFF. CDR3 DNA sequence: TGTGCCAGCAGTTACCTCAGGACCGTGAGTTTGGGTGAGCAGTTCTTC.

This rearrangement joins TRBV2 to TRBJ1-5; tentative D call: TRBD1 (6 bases). The CDR3 is 14 residues long. The V end lost 3 bases, the J end lost 5 bases, and 11 bases lay between the germline ends. Per the germline V gene, CDR1 is SNHLY and CDR2 is FYNNEI. The CDR3 DNA follows: TGTGCCAGCAGTGACAGGGGTTTAGATCAGCCCCAGCATTTT. This codes for CASSDRGLDQPQHF.

This sequence joins TRBV7-9 and TRBJ2-7; D gene ambiguous. With 5 bases removed from V and 5 bases from J, the gap between germline ends came to 16 bases. CDR3 size: 14 residues. Germline loops: CDR1 SEHNR, CDR2 FQNEAQ (reference sequence). DNA of the CDR3: TGTGCCAGCAGCAATACCTGGGGAAGCGACGAGCAGTACTTC. The encoded protein is CASSNTWGSDEQYF.

V usage is TRBV6-5 and J usage is TRBJ2-1; the match to TRBD2 covers 10 bases. Germline V gives CDR1 MNHEY, CDR2 SVGAGI. CDR3 length equals 16 residues. V lost 1 base, J lost 4 bases, and 4 bases stayed unmatched. The CDR3 reads CASSYLGAGGYNEQFF. The CDR3, as DNA: TGTGCCAGCAGTTACTTGGGAGCGGGGGGGTACAATGAGCAGTTCTTC.

The chain employs TRBV10-3 and TRBJ2-3; D is uncertain. Germline CDR1 and CDR2: ENHRY and SYGVKD. The V end was cut by 0 bases, the J end by 3 bases, with 13 bases between. The CDR3 runs to 16 residues. The CDR3 DNA sequence: TGTGCCATCAGTGAGTCGTGGCCACAAGAAACAGATACGCAGTATTTT. Amino acid sequence: CAISESWPQETDTQYF.